This T cell receptor (beta chain) originates from a study of graft-versus-host responses after intestinal transplantation (dated by TCRdb to about 2021). Regarding the complete study: Multivisceral, liver-intestinal, or isolated intestinal transplants were received by the recipients. Every recipient was given anti-thymocyte globulin induction, then maintenance tacrolimus and steroids for 3 to 4 years. Bulk TCR-beta CDR3 sequencing was used to track graft-versus-host and host-versus-graft alloreactive T cell clones in the graft, circulation and bone marrow after intestinal transplantation. To identify alloreactive clones, pre-transplant mixed lymphocyte reaction products were sequenced and compared with unstimulated pre-transplant donor and recipient T cells. The cohort enrolled 24 intestinal transplant recipients including one retransplant, and a few patients lacking pretransplant specimens were excluded. Donor T cell macrochimerism was defined as a peak of at least 4% donor T cells among recipient peripheral blood mononuclear cells. Rather than going through the commercial service, samples from three later patients were sequenced in-house on an Illumina MiSeq and processed with MiXCR.

The library relied on the immunoSEQ multiplex PCR assay. For most patients, genomic DNA was isolated using the Qiagen DNeasy Blood and Tissue Kit and was shipped frozen to Adaptive Biotechnologies for TCR sequencing. For most patients, genomic DNA was subjected to high-throughput TCR-beta CDR3 sequencing by Adaptive Biotechnologies. On the study's bioinformatics: Adaptive's ImmunoSEQ software supplied the TCR sequencing data for 15 to 20 patients, while MiXCR and VDJtools were used to process a few other patients. To correct CD4 versus CD8 sorting errors, any sequence found in both subsets at a frequency ratio below 5:1 was removed. Because the origin of CDR3 nucleotide sequences shared between donor and recipient could not be assigned, those sequences were removed. At least 2-fold expansion over unstimulated cells and a minimum CFSE-low frequency of 0.002% (template counts) or 0.001% (read counts) were required for clones to be classified as alloreactive. Clones were considered mappable if detected in sequenced pre-transplant spleen, lymph node, or MLR CFSE-low populations of the donor or recipient. The cumulative frequency of alloreactive clones was calculated as a percentage of all sequences, weighted by copy number. In TCRdb, the immuneACCESS table is reduced to in-frame sequences with V and J assigned. These tables do not hold every clone; where another copy was compared, an unresolved V gene accounts for under half, and the others remain unexplained. D and trimming were read from the DNA, whereas the V and J calls and clone size are those reported in that table. This sample holds 15,000 to 17,000 clones; around a third were observed only once. The ten largest clones capture roughly 3.7% of the sample.

What the authors observed across the whole study: GvH clones were detected in recipient bone marrow, and some appeared earlier in ileal mucosa or blood, consistent with an intestinal mucosal origin. High GvH to HvG T cell clonal ratios were observed in the allografts of patients with donor T cell macrochimerism. Conclusions were limited by the relatively low number and heterogeneity of intestinal transplant patients. Peak levels of circulating GvH clones were associated with declines in HvG clones early after transplant.

The CDR3 numbers 13 residues from cysteine through phenylalanine. The sequence is cut down to CDR3 DNA, 39 bases in frame from base 1. CDR1 is given as SEHNR and CDR2 as FQNEAQ, both from the germline V gene (reference sequence). Unmatched junction bases come to 4, with V trimmed by 3 bases and J by 8 bases. The label giving this sample's time point can be read as: cells obtained before transplantation from donor or recipient. Mixed lymphocyte reactions plated some 200,000 CFSE-labeled pre-transplant responders with some 200,000 irradiated violet-dye-labeled stimulators and were cultured for 6 days. Proliferating CD3+CD4+CFSE-low and CD3+CD8+CFSE-low responder cells were FACS-sorted on a BD Influx sorter after the mixed lymphocyte reaction. This clone was detected only a few times. No quality values exist for individual bases; no much larger clone is one base distant.

The material was alloreactive CD4+ T cells from a mixed lymphocyte reaction culture, obtained before intestinal transplant. The cell subset or site tag for this specimen amounts to: CFSE-low proliferating T cells sorted from roughly 6-day pre-transplant mixed lymphocyte reaction (GvH or HvG direction). The receptor was isolated from a human patient who received an intestinal transplant. The V gene is TRBV7-9 and the J gene is TRBJ1-2, with TRBD1 identical over 9 junction bases. The DNA is TGTGCCAGCAGCTTGGACAGGGGAGGCGGCTACACCTTC. It is translated as CASSLDRGGGYTF.